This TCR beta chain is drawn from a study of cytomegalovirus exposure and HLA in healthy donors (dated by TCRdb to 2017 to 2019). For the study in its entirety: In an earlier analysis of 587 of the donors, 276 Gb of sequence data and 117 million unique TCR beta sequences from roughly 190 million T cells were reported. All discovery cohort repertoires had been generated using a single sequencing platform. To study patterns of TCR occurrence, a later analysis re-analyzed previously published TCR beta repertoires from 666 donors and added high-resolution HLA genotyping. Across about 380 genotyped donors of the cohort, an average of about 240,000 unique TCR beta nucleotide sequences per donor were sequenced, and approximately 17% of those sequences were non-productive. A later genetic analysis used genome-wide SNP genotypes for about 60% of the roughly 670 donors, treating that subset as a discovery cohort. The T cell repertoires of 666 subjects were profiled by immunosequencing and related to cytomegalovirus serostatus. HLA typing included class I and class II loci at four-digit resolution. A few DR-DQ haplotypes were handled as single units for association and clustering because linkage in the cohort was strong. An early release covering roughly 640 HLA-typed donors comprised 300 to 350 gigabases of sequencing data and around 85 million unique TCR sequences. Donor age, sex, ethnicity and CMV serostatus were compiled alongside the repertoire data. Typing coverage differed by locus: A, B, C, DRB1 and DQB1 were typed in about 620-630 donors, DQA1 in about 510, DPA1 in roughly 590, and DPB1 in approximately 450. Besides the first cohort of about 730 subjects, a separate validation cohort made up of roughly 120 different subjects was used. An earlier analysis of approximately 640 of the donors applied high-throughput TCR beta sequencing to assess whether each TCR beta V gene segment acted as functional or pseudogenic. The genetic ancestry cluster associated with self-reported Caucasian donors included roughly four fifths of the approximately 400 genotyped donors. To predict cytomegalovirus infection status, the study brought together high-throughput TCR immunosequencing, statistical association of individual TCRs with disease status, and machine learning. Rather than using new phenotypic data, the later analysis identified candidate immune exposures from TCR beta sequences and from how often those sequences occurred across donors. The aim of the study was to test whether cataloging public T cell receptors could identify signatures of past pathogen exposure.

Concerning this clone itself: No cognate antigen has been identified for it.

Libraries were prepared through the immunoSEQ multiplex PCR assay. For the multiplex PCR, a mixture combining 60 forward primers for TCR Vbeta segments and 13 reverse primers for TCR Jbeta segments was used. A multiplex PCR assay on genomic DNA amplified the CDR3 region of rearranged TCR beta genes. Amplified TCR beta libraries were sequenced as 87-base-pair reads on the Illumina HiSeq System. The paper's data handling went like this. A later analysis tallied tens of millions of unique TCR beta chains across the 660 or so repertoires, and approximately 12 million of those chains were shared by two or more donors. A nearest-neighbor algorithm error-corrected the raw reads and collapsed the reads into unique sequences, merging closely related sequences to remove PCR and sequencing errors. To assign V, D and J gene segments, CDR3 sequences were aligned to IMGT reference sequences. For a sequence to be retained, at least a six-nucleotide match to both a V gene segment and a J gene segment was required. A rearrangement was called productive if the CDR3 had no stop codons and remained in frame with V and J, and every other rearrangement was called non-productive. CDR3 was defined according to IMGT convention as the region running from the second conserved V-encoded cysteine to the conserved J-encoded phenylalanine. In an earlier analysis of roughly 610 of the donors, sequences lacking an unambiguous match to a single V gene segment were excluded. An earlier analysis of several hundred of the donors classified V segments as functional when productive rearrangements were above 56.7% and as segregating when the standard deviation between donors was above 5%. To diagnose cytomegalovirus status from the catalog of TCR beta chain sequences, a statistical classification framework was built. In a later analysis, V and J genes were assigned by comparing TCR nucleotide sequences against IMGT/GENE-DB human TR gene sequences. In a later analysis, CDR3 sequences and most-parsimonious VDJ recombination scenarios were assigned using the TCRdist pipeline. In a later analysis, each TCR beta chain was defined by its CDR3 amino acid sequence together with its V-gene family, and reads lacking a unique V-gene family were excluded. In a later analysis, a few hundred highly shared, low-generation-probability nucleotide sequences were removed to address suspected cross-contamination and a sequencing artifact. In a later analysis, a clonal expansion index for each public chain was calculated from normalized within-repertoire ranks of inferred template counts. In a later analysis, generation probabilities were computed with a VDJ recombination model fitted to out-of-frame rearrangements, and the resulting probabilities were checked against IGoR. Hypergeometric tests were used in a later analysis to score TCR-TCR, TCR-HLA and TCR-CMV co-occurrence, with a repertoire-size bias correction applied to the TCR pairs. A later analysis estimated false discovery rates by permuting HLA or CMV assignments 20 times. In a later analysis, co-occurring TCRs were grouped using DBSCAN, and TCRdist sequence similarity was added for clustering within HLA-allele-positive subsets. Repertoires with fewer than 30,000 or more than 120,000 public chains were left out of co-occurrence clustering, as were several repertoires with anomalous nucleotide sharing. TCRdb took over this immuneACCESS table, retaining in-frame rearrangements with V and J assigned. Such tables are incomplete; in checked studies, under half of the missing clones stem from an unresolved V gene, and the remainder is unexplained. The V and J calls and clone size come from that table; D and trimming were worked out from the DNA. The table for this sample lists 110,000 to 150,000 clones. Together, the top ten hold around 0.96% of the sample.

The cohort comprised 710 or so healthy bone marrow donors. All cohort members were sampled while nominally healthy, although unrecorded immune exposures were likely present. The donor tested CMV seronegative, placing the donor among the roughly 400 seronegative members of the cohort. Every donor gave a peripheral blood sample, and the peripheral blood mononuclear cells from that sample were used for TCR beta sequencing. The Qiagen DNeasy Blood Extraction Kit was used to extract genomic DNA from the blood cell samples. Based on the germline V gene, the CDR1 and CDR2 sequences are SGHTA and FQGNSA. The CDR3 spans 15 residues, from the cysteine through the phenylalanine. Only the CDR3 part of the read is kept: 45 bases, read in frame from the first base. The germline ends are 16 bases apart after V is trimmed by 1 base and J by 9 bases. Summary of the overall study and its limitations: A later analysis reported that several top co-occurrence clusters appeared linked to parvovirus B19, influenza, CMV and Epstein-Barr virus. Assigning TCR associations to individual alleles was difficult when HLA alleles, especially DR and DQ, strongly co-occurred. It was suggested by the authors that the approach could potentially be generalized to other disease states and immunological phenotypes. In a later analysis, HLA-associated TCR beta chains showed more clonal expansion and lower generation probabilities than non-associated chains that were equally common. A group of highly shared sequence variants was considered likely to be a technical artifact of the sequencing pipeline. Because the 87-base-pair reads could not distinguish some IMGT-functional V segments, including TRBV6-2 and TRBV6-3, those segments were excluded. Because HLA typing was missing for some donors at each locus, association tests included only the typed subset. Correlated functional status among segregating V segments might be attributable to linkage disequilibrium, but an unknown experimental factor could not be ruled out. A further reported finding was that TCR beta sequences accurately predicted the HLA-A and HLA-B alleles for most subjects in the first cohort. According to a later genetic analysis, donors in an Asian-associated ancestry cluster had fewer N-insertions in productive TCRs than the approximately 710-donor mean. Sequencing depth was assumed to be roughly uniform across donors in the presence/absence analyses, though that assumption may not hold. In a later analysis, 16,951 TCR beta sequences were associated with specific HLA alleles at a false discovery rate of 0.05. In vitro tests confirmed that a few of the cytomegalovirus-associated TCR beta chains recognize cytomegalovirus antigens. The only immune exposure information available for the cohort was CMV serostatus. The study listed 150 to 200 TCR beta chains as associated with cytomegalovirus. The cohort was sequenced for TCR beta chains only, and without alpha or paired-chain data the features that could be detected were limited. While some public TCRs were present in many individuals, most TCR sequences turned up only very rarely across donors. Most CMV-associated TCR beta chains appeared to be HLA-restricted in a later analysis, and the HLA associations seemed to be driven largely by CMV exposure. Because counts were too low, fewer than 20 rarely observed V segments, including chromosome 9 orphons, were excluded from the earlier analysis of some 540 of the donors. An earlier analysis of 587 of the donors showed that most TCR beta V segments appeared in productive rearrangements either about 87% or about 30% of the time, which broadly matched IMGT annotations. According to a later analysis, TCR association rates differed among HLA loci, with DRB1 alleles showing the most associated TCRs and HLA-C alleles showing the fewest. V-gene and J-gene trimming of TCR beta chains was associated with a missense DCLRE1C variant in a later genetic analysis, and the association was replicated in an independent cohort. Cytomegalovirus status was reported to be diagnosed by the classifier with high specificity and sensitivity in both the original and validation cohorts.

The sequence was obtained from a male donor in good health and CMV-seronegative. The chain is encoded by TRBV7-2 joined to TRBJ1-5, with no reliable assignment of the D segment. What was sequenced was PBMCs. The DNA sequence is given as TGTGCCAGCAGCTTAGGATTGAAGGGCGGGCGGCCCCAGCATTTT. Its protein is CASSLGLKGGRPQHF.